This T cell receptor (beta chain) was captured by sequencing in a study of blood T cell repertoires in COVID-19. Original data processing: The authors estimated nucleated cell counts from reference gene primer amplification. The table came from immunoSEQ multiplex PCR; TCRdb's copy has only in-frame clones and leaves some out. Clonal size and the V and J genes are those of that table, whereas D and trimming came from the DNA. The sample consists of fewer than 350,000 clones, roughly 89% of them appearing once. The CDR3 length is 14 residues. From germline, CDR1 is SQVTM and CDR2 ANQGSEA. V lost 4 bases and J lost 1, with 13 bases in between. Cohort allocation depended upon clinical history that participants reported.

This chain uses TRBV29-1 with TRBJ1-2, with D tentatively TRBD1 (6 bases). The sequence came from a woman between 18 and 29 years old with acute COVID-19. Sample: PBMCs or T cells enriched from blood (not recorded which). Here the CDR3 reads CSVGTVGNNYGYTF. CDR3 DNA sequence: TGCAGCGTTGGGACAGTGGGGAATAACTATGGCTACACCTTC.